This record covers a single T cell receptor (beta chain). Methods used by the authors: Amplification from reference gene primers served as the basis for estimated nucleated cell counts. Sequencing used immunoSEQ multiplex PCR; TCRdb keeps in-frame clones, though not all of them. Clone size and the V and J calls come from that table; the DNA yielded D and trimming. The sample includes 250,000 to 350,000 clones, more than 70% of them seen just once. These data belong to a study of blood T cell repertoires in COVID-19. In the study overall: T cells, B-cell-depleted T cells, or PBMCs supplied cDNA or gDNA.

The source of this sequence is a woman aged 25 to 39 with COVID-19, enrolled during active disease. The sequencing sample was made of peripheral blood.

The CDR3 nucleotides are TGTGCCAGCAACCTTGTCCCCGGACAGGGCAGTAATCAGCCCCAGCATTTT. It translates to CASNLVPGQGSNQPQHF. The chain combines TRBV7-8 with TRBJ1-5; 8 bases fit TRBD1. Germline lookup yields CDR1 SGHVS and CDR2 FQNEAQ. The CDR3 is 17 residues long. J lost 4 bases, V lost 7 bases, and 15 bases had no gene match.